Shown below are 7 T cell receptor beta chains from a single sample sequenced in a study of early stage breast cancer tumors. Sequenced by immunoSEQ multiplex PCR; TCRdb stores in-frame clones only, minus some. The sample records around 10,000 clones, 64% being singletons. The material sequenced was breast tumor tissue. Every receptor here comes from a person between 60 and 69 years old with breast cancer.

The chain combines TRBV5-5 with TRBJ1-6; 8 bases are a match to TRBD1. The CDR3 length is 14 residues. Germline V gives CDR1 SGHKS, CDR2 YYEKEE (reference sequence). V shed 4 bases and J 10 bases; nucleotides not matched to a gene: 7. CDR3 sequence reads: CASSVDRVGSPLHF. The CDR3 DNA sequence: TGTGCCAGCAGCGTGGACAGGGTAGGATCACCCCTCCACTTT.

This chain joins TRBV13 and TRBJ1-2, with D possibly being TRBD1 (6 bases). Per the germline V gene, CDR1 is PRHDT and CDR2 is FYEKMQ (reference sequence). The V end lost 0 bases, the J end lost 4 bases, and 9 bases lay between the germline ends. The length of the CDR3 is 14 residues. The CDR3 is CASSLGTGPYGYTF. The CDR3 DNA reads as TGTGCCAGCAGCTTAGGGACAGGTCCCTATGGCTACACCTTC.

The chain recombines TRBV6-6 with TRBJ1-2; no clear D. CDR1 and CDR2 from the germline V gene are MNHNY and SVGAGI (reference sequence). Between the trimmed V and J ends, which lost 5 bases and 8 bases, there was a span of 6 bases. The length of the CDR3 is 10 residues. In DNA form, the CDR3 reads TGTGCCAGCAGTCTGAGGGGCTACACCTTC. Protein product: CASSLRGYTF.

The J gene is TRBJ1-1, the V gene TRBV5-4; no definite D call. The germline V and J ends were trimmed by 2 bases and 5 bases, with 4 bases remaining between them. This CDR3 contains 11 residues. CDR1 is SGHNT and CDR2 is YYREEE in the germline V gene (reference sequence). As DNA, the CDR3 is TGTGCCAGCAGCTTCGGGACTGAAGCTTTCTTT. Translation gives CASSFGTEAFF.

The genes are TRBV20-1 and TRBJ1-2; D unresolved. The CDR3 is 11 amino acids. V was trimmed by 3 bases and J by 8 bases, leaving 10 bases between them. Germline V gene data show CDR1 as DFQATT and CDR2 as SNEGSKA (reference sequence). The CDR3 sequence is CSASRPEGYTF. CDR3 bases: TGCAGTGCTAGCCGGCCGGAAGGCTACACCTTC.

The rearrangement joins TRBV7-8 to TRBJ1-5; 7 nucleotides agree with TRBD1. From germline, CDR1 is SGHVS and CDR2 FQNEAQ. The CDR3 consists of 13 residues. V gave up 3 bases and J gave up 6 bases; unmatched junction bases: 2. CDR3 sequence (DNA): TGTGCCAGCAGCTTTCAGGGGGGTCAGCCCCAGCATTTT. Amino acids: CASSFQGGQPQHF.

Judged by abundance, this clone is medium-sized (0.01 to 0.1%). The rearrangement uses TRBV5-5 and TRBJ2-7; TRBD2 matches 8 bases. Germline V gives CDR1 SGHKS, CDR2 YYEKEE (reference sequence). V gave up 4 bases and J gave up 5 bases; unmatched junction bases: 2. The CDR3 totals 12 residues. CDR3 DNA sequence: TGTGCCAGCAGCCCGGGGGGGGACGAGCAGTACTTC. The encoded protein is CASSPGGDEQYF.